This T cell receptor (beta chain) originates from a study of tissue T cells after allogeneic stem cell transplantation. Study-level results: The study did not identify alloreactive or antigen-specific tissue TCRs, and some clones might be persisting host cells. Only a limited share of tissue TCRs appeared in blood or spleen. Sampling depth was limited, and the cohort was small and clinically varied.

As concerns this clone: Antigen: not known. Gene names follow the mouse nomenclature.

Survey-depth TCRbeta CDR3 sequencing reported V/J genes and productive frequencies. Using immunoSEQ multiplex PCR, the repertoire was profiled, and TCRdb retains in-frame clones only, with some absent. The sample includes over 45,000 clones, approximately 70% of them seen just once. The sample consisted of sorted cells pooled from one or two spleens. The TCR originated in a pool of C57BL/6 mice in good health.

The CDR3 region is CASSLEASQNTLYF. The part of the CDR3 DNA that was read is TGTGCCAGCAGCTTAGAGGCTAGTCAAAACACCTTGTAC. The V and J genes are TRBV3 and TRBJ2-4; D is ambiguous. Read data end 1 residue before the CDR3 end; the end is taken from the germline J gene. The germline V gene encodes CDR1 SNHLY and CDR2 FYNGKV (reference sequence). V lost 1 base to trimming and J lost 0 bases, with 5 bases between them. CDR3 length equals 14 residues.